This TCR beta chain was sequenced for a study of CD8 T cells in ankylosing spondylitis. TCRdb used MiXCR to reprocess the 5' RACE reads, holding one entry per CDR3 protein. The sample carries a few hundred thousand distinct CDR3 sequences, about 24% recorded once. This CDR3 comprises 15 residues. Germline V gene data show CDR1 as DFQATT and CDR2 as SNEGSKA (reference sequence). Trimming stripped 4 bases from V and 6 bases from J, with 19 bases between. This chain links TRBV20-1 with TRBJ2-1, with D perhaps being TRBD1 or TRBD2 (6 bases each). Sequenced sample: blood, either unsorted or a sorted T cell fraction (not recorded which). This receptor was identified in a male donor with ankylosing spondylitis or in good health (not recorded which). CDR3 sequence (DNA): TGCAGTGCTAACCGATGGGGGGCCGCCGGCAATGAGCAGTTCTTC. Amino acid sequence: CSANRWGAAGNEQFF.